These 5 T cell receptor beta chains share one sample of origin, sequenced in a study of response to subunit inactivated influenza vaccine. In TCRdb, the RT-PCR reads were re-called with MiXCR into one record per CDR3 protein. This table has about 520,000 distinct CDR3 sequences, 25% appearing once. This specimen was CD4+ T cells sorted from PBMCs, taken roughly 5 days after vaccination. The receptors were sampled from a man in his forties or fifties who received an inactivated influenza vaccine.

J is TRBJ2-1 and V is TRBV25-1; a possible D gene is TRBD1 (6 bases). The CDR3 is 16 amino acids. Germline CDR1 and CDR2: MGHDK and SYGVNS. V lost 3 bases and J 6 bases, leaving 18 bases between the germline ends. Here the CDR3 DNA reads TGTGCCAGCAGTGATACAGGGTGGGCGGGTGGCAATGAGCAGTTCTTC. Amino acids: CASSDTGWAGGNEQFF. Full variable domain (remainder filled in from reference TRBV25-1 and TRBJ2-1): EADIYQTPRYLVIGTGKKITLECSQTMGHDKMYWYQQDPGMELHLIHYSYGVNSTEKGDLSSESTVSRIRTEHFPLTLESARPSHTSQYLCASSDTGWAGGNEQFFGPGTRLTVL.

The sample holds a few counts of this clonotype. The chain combines TRBV11-2 with TRBJ1-4; D call uncertain. The CDR3 consists of 13 residues. V was clipped by 4 bases and J by 8 bases, with 11 bases between them. Germline loops: CDR1 SGHAT, CDR2 FQNNGV. CDR3 sequence (DNA): TGTGCCAGCAGCTCCACGATAGCAGAAAAACTGTTTTTT. Protein sequence: CASSSTIAEKLFF.

V and J are TRBV6-2 or TRBV6-3 and TRBJ2-1; D gene unclear. Trimming took 5 bases from V and 9 from J, leaving 17 bases between them. Germline lookup yields CDR1 MNHEY and CDR2 SVGEGT. The CDR3 consists of 14 residues. The CDR3 sequence: CASSTLQGLGEQFF. The CDR3 DNA follows: TGTGCCAGCAGTACCCTTCAAGGGCTAGGTGAGCAGTTCTTC.

This clonotype appeared a few times. The chain couples TRBV5-1 to TRBJ2-5; 8 bases match TRBD1. The germline V gene has CDR1 SGHRS and CDR2 YFSETQ. V trimming: 0 bases; J trimming: 5 bases; junction bases outside the gene matches: 6. The CDR3 runs to 15 residues. In nucleotides, the CDR3 is TGCGCCAGCAGCTTGGCCAGGGGGCAGCAGGAGACCCAGTACTTC. Translated, it gives CASSLARGQQETQYF.

As concerns this clonotype: The CDR3 does not end in the conserved phenylalanine or tryptophan, so this is likely a read error. The CDR3 DNA follows: TGTGCCAGCAGCTTAGAAGGGAAAGCGGGAGCTAGTGAGCAGTTCTTA. Protein sequence: CASSLEGKAGASEQFL. V and J are TRBV7-2 and TRBJ2-1; 8 nucleotides align to TRBD2. The germline CDR1 and CDR2 sequences are SGHTA and FQGNSA. V shed 1 base, J shed 9 bases, and the junction held 11 bases outside the gene matches. The CDR3 totals 16 residues.